This T cell receptor (beta chain) was sequenced for a study of T-cell reconstitution after alpha-beta-depleted transplantation in children. During its preparation, the TCRbeta library received unique molecular identifiers. TCRdb re-called the PCR reads through MiXCR, storing one row per CDR3 protein. The data show roughly 490,000 distinct CDR3 sequences, 10% to 12% seen once. A word on this clonotype: Its antigen is unknown.

Study observations and caveats: The origin of alpha-beta T cells about two months after transplant was reportedly several hundred expanded graft clones. Among T cells one year after transplant, newly produced cells accounted for most counts and diversity.

Germline V gene sequence: CDR1 DFQATT, CDR2 SNEGSKA (reference sequence). This CDR3 contains 16 residues. V lost 5 bases and J lost 1, with 20 bases in between. The chain couples TRBV20-1 to TRBJ1-1; possibly TRBD1 for D (5 bases). Sequencing was performed on PBMCs, mostly from graft donor cells, taken 180 days after TCRalphabeta/CD19-depleted stem cell transplant. The source of this sequence is a female patient aged 2-9 years who had a stem cell transplant for aplastic anemia, so the T cells may come from the graft donor. The CDR3 sequence is CSAVRGILRGNTEAFF. Written as DNA, the CDR3 is TGCAGTGCTGTAAGAGGGATTCTGAGGGGGAACACTGAAGCTTTCTTT.